This T cell receptor beta chain was obtained from a study of vaccination effects on CD4 cells after COVID-19. About the research overall: Viral peptide pool expansion of antigen-specific CD4+ T cells preceded sequencing in the ViraFEST assay.

Following culture for approximately ten days, CD4+ T cells were isolated. Study-wide findings and caveats: Common cold coronavirus cross-reactivity was shown by only 1 of 255 vaccine-induced clones in healthy vaccinees.

With 6 bases removed from V and 4 bases from J, the gap between germline ends came to 15 bases. Germline V gene lookup returns CDR1 SGHTA and CDR2 FQGTGA. The CDR3 sequence is 14 residues long. A note on this clone: The antigen is unknown.

Only in-frame clones appear in the TCRdb table, and some are missing; sequencing was by immunoSEQ multiplex PCR. The sample consists of about 74,000 clones, over 60% of them appearing once. The genes are TRBV7-3 and TRBJ1-1; D is perhaps TRBD1 (5 bases). Here the sequenced sample was CD4+ T cells from PBMCs cultured without peptide, taken before COVID-19 vaccination. The TCR originated in a human donor who received a COVID-19 vaccine. This CDR3 is CASSPTREVTEAFF. The DNA of the CDR3 is TGTGCCAGCAGTCCAACCAGGGAGGTCACTGAAGCTTTCTTT.